A selection of T cell receptor beta chains follows, all from one sample in a study of early T cells in non-severe SARS-CoV-2 infection. TCRdb recomputed calls from the 5' RACE reads with MiXCR, one row per CDR3 protein. The data contain more than 30,000 distinct CDR3 sequences, 5.8% of them seen just once; the ten biggest clones take up roughly 24%. Sequencing input: whole blood. These receptors all stem from an adult who was a healthcare worker with PCR-confirmed SARS-CoV-2 infection or an uninfected control (not recorded which). CDR3s include the opening cysteine and the closing phenylalanine or tryptophan. Fields, in order: CDR3 protein, J gene, V gene.

cdr3_aa: CASSLSMATEAFF
j_call: TRBJ1-1
v_call: TRBV27

cdr3_aa: CAIPTSDGSREQYF
j_call: TRBJ2-7
v_call: TRBV7-9

cdr3_aa: CASSVGAGSTDTQYF
j_call: TRBJ2-3
v_call: TRBV12-3/TRBV12-4

cdr3_aa: CASSIVLPTSGGARESQYF
j_call: TRBJ2-5
v_call: TRBV19

cdr3_aa: CASSYSLQTSGSYEQYF
j_call: TRBJ2-7
v_call: TRBV6-2/TRBV6-3

cdr3_aa: CATSDLASNEQFF
j_call: TRBJ2-1
v_call: TRBV24-1

cdr3_aa: CASSSLAGGRDTQYF
j_call: TRBJ2-3
v_call: TRBV7-3

cdr3_aa: CAWSVGPRAGFF
j_call: TRBJ1-1
v_call: TRBV30

cdr3_aa: CASSQRGSSYNEQFF
j_call: TRBJ2-1
v_call: TRBV7-9

cdr3_aa: CASSLQEGRGPYNSPLHF
j_call: TRBJ1-6
v_call: TRBV12-3/TRBV12-4

cdr3_aa: CASSFDGGQPQHF
j_call: TRBJ1-5
v_call: TRBV5-1

cdr3_aa: CASSLGLAQTETQYF
j_call: TRBJ2-5
v_call: TRBV28

cdr3_aa: CASSFADAGMGEQYF
j_call: TRBJ2-7
v_call: TRBV11-3

cdr3_aa: CASNPDRQGGNEQFF
j_call: TRBJ2-1
v_call: TRBV2

cdr3_aa: CASRTNQETQYF
j_call: TRBJ2-5
v_call: TRBV3-1

cdr3_aa: CASSLGGRSSSSYNEQFF
j_call: TRBJ2-1
v_call: TRBV11-2

cdr3_aa: CASSQAGGGPAGEKLFF
j_call: TRBJ1-4
v_call: TRBV4-2

cdr3_aa: CASSYVATVGLDTEAFF
j_call: TRBJ1-1
v_call: TRBV6-6

cdr3_aa: CASSGLTSGSFREQFF
j_call: TRBJ2-1
v_call: TRBV9

cdr3_aa: CASSLRGLGQYF
j_call: TRBJ2-7
v_call: TRBV7-2

cdr3_aa: CSARPPNYNEQFF
j_call: TRBJ2-1
v_call: TRBV20-1

cdr3_aa: CASSRDNEQFF
j_call: TRBJ2-1
v_call: TRBV7-2

cdr3_aa: CSSSEWGARGPYEQYF
j_call: TRBJ2-7
v_call: TRBV25-1

cdr3_aa: CASSGGQGWNEQFF
j_call: TRBJ2-1
v_call: TRBV5-1

cdr3_aa: CASSRDLTSGSSGELFF
j_call: TRBJ2-2
v_call: TRBV11-3

cdr3_aa: CASSLGLAGLAKNIQYF
j_call: TRBJ2-4
v_call: TRBV12-3/TRBV12-4

cdr3_aa: CAISESITAGATYEQYF
j_call: TRBJ2-7
v_call: TRBV10-3

cdr3_aa: CASSRGREETQYF
j_call: TRBJ2-5
v_call: TRBV6-1

cdr3_aa: CASSLGPGDTEAFF
j_call: TRBJ1-1
v_call: TRBV7-3

cdr3_aa: CASSKGRGAPWDEQFF
j_call: TRBJ2-1
v_call: TRBV6-2/TRBV6-3

cdr3_aa: CASSSQSEGLAGETGELFF
j_call: TRBJ2-2
v_call: TRBV6-6

cdr3_aa: CASSEYSGLAGVNEQFF
j_call: TRBJ2-1
v_call: TRBV25-1

cdr3_aa: CASSPTGQGAYEQYF
j_call: TRBJ2-7
v_call: TRBV7-2

cdr3_aa: CASSSRVSGRDNEQFF
j_call: TRBJ2-1
v_call: TRBV4-3

cdr3_aa: CASSLPSTDTQYF
j_call: TRBJ2-3
v_call: TRBV11-3

cdr3_aa: CASSRGDSNSPLHF
j_call: TRBJ1-6
v_call: TRBV7-9

cdr3_aa: CASSFGTARGIYGYTF
j_call: TRBJ1-2
v_call: TRBV5-1

cdr3_aa: CSAQKAGGGADTQYF
j_call: TRBJ2-3
v_call: TRBV20-1

cdr3_aa: CASSLRGAQQETQYF
j_call: TRBJ2-5
v_call: TRBV6-5

cdr3_aa: CASSPPDRGTYNEQFF
j_call: TRBJ2-1
v_call: TRBV18

cdr3_aa: CASSLWASGIDTQYF
j_call: TRBJ2-3
v_call: TRBV7-2